The 11 T cell receptor beta chains given below trace back to one sample, sequenced in a study of blood T cell repertoires in COVID-19. Sequencing was performed with immunoSEQ multiplex PCR; in TCRdb, only in-frame clones are kept and a portion is missing. The sample shows about 160,000 clones, roughly 93% of them seen only once. Sequencing input: peripheral blood. These receptors originate from a man between 18 and 35 years old with acute or convalescent COVID-19.

V usage is TRBV2 and J usage is TRBJ1-1; TRBD1 agrees at 7 bases. This CDR3 has 13 amino acids. Germline V CDR1 and CDR2: SNHLY, FYNNEI. J gave up 1 base and V 8 bases, and 4 bases lay outside the gene matches. CDR3 nucleotides: TGTGCCAGCTGGAGACAGGGGAACACTGAAGCTTTCTTT. This translates into CASWRQGNTEAFF.

The rearrangement joins TRBV7-6 to TRBJ1-1; D is possibly TRBD1 (6 bases). Germline V CDR1 and CDR2: SGHVS, FNYEAQ. The CDR3 is 15 residues long. V was cut by 0 bases and J by 0 bases, with 8 bases left in between. The CDR3 loop reads CASSLADSLNTEAFF. The CDR3 DNA is TGTGCCAGCAGCTTAGCGGACAGCCTGAACACTGAAGCTTTCTTT.

The genes are TRBV7-9 and TRBJ1-5; D might be TRBD1 (6 bases). The V and J ends lost 4 bases and 1 base respectively, with 11 bases between them. Per the germline V gene, CDR1 is SEHNR and CDR2 is FQNEAQ (reference sequence). The CDR3 totals 15 residues. CDR3 loop: CASSSQGASNQPQHF. CDR3 DNA sequence: TGTGCCAGCAGCTCACAGGGCGCGAGCAATCAGCCCCAGCATTTT.

This clone was seen once. The chain combines TRBV7-2 with TRBJ2-3; TRBD2 might be the D (5 bases). In germline, CDR1 is SGHTA, CDR2 FQGNSA. The length of the CDR3 is 15 residues. The V end was cut by 6 bases, the J end by 5 bases, with 18 bases between. CDR3 DNA sequence: TGTGCCAGCAGTTCTAGTCCGGGGTTGGGAGATACGCAGTATTTT. This sequence encodes CASSSSPGLGDTQYF.

The chain recombines TRBV2 with TRBJ2-5; D might be TRBD2 (5 bases). The length of the CDR3 is 14 residues. The V end was cut by 4 bases, the J end by 3 bases, with 12 bases between. Per germline, CDR1 SNHLY and CDR2 FYNNEI. The CDR3 here is CASSANGVEETQYF. In nucleotides, the CDR3 is TGTGCCAGCAGTGCGAACGGGGTAGAAGAGACCCAGTACTTC.

The chain is built from TRBV29-1 and TRBJ2-1; 13 nucleotides align to TRBD2. Trimming cost V 4 bases and J 10 bases; bases outside gene matches: 4. In germline, CDR1 is SQVTM, CDR2 ANQGSEA. The CDR3 runs 13 residues. CDR3 loop: CSVGSGLAGEQFF. CDR3 DNA sequence: TGCAGCGTTGGATCGGGACTAGCGGGGGAGCAGTTCTTC.

The chain employs TRBV30 and TRBJ2-7; D is unclear. Looked up from germline, CDR1 is GTSNPN and CDR2 is SVGIG (reference sequence). V lost 4 bases to trimming and J lost 7 bases, with 11 bases between them. The CDR3 consists of 11 residues. CDR3 region: CAWTMHAEQYF. In nucleotides, the CDR3 is TGTGCCTGGACCATGCACGCGGAGCAGTACTTC.

The chain employs TRBV6-5 and TRBJ2-1; a weak D match, TRBD1 (6 bases). CDR3 length: 13 amino acids. V was pared by 4 bases and J by 6 bases, with 10 bases between. Germline V gene data show CDR1 as MNHEY and CDR2 as SVGAGI. This CDR3 is CASSSDRFNEQFF. In DNA, the CDR3 is TGTGCCAGCAGTTCTGACAGGTTCAATGAGCAGTTCTTC.

The CDR3 sequence: CSASGGGYSSYEQYF. In DNA, the CDR3 is TGCAGTGCTAGTGGGGGCGGATACAGCTCCTACGAGCAGTACTTC. This chain joins TRBV20-1 and TRBJ2-7; maybe TRBD1 (6 bases). Germline V gene lookup returns CDR1 DFQATT and CDR2 SNEGSKA (reference sequence). The CDR3 covers 15 residues. V lost 3 bases and J lost 0, with 15 bases in between.

The chain employs TRBV6-5 and TRBJ2-7; 8 bases agree with TRBD2. The CDR3 consists of 14 residues. Looked up from germline, CDR1 is MNHEY and CDR2 is SVGAGI. V shed 6 bases, J shed 6 bases, and the junction held 10 bases outside the gene matches. CDR3 nucleotide sequence: TGTGCCAGCAGCCCCGGGACTAGTGGTGGCGAGCAGTACTTC. It yields the protein CASSPGTSGGEQYF.

The chain joins TRBV5-1 to TRBJ2-1; weak D call: TRBD2 (7 bases). Deletions cut 0 bases from V and 6 bases from J, with 16 bases between. CDR3 length: 16 amino acids. From germline, CDR1 is SGHRS and CDR2 YFSETQ. The CDR3 coding sequence is TGCGCCAGCAGCTTGGGGGGGGCGACTAGCCCCAATGAGCAGTTCTTC. This gives the protein CASSLGGATSPNEQFF. Complete variable domain (other parts from reference TRBV5-1 and TRBJ2-1): KAGVTQTPRYLIKTRGQQVTLSCSPISGHRSVSWYQQTPGQGLQFLFEYFSETQRNKGNFPGRFSGRQFSNSRSEMNVSTLELGDSALYLCASSLGGATSPNEQFFGPGTRLTVL.